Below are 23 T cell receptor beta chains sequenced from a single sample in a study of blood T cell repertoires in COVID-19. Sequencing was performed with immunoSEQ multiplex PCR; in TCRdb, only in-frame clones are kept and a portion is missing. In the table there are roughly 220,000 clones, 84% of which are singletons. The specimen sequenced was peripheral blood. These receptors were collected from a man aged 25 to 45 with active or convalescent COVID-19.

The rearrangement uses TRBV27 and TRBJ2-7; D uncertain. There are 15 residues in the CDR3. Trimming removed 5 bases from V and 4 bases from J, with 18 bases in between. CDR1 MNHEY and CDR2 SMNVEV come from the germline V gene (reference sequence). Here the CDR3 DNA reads TGTGCCAGCAGTCCACGCCCGGCAGGATCGTACGAGCAGTACTTC. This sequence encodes CASSPRPAGSYEQYF.

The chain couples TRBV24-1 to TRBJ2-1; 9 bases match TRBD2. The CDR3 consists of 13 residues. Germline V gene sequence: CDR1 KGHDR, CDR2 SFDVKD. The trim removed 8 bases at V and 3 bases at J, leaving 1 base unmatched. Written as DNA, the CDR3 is TGTGCCACCAATAGCGGGAGCTACAATGAGCAGTTCTTC. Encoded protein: CATNSGSYNEQFF.

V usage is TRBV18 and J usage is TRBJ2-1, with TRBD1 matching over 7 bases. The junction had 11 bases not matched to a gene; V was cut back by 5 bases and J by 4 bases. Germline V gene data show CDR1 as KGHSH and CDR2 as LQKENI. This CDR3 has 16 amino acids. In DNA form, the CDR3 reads TGTGCCAGCTCATCGGGAATAGGGGGCGCGTACAATGAGCAGTTCTTC. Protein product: CASSSGIGGAYNEQFF.

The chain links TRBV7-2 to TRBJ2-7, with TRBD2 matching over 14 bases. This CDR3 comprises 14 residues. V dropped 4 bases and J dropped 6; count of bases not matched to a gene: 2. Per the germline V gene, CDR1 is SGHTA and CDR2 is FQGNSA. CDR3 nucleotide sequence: TGTGCCAGCAGCTCCGGGACTAGCGGGGGCGAGCAGTACTTC. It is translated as CASSSGTSGGEQYF.

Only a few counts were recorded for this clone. As DNA, the CDR3 is TGTGCCAGCAGCCCCCGAGGGTTAGAGCAGTACTTC. It yields the protein CASSPRGLEQYF. This chain uses TRBV13 with TRBJ2-7; possible D gene TRBD2, 5 bases. The V gene lost 5 bases and the J gene lost 7 bases, with 12 bases spanning the gap. CDR3 length: 12 residues. Germline lookup yields CDR1 PRHDT and CDR2 FYEKMQ (reference sequence).

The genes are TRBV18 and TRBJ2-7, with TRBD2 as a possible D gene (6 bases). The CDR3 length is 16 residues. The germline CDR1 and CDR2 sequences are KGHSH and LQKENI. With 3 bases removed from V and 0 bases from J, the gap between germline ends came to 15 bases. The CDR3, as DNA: TGTGCCAGCTCACCCATTGGAGGGGTTGGCTCCTACGAGCAGTACTTC. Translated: CASSPIGGVGSYEQYF. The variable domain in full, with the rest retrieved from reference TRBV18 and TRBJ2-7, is NAGVMQNPRHLVRRRGQEARLRCSPMKGHSHVYWYRQLPEEGLKFMVYLQKENIIDESGMPKERFSAEFPKEGPSILRIQQVVRGDSAAYFCASSPIGGVGSYEQYFGPGTRLTVT.

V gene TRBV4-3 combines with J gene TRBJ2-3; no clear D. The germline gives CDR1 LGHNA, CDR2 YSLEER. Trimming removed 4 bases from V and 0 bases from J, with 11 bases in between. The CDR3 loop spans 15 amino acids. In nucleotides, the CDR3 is TGCGCCAGCAGCCCCCGAGGCCCTAGCACAGATACGCAGTATTTT. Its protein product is CASSPRGPSTDTQYF.

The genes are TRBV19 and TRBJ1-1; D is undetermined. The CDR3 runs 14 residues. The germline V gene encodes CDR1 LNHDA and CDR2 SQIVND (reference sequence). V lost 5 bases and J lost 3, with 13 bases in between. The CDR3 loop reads CASSPLDADTEAFF. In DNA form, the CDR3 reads TGTGCCAGTAGTCCCCTTGATGCAGACACTGAAGCTTTCTTT.

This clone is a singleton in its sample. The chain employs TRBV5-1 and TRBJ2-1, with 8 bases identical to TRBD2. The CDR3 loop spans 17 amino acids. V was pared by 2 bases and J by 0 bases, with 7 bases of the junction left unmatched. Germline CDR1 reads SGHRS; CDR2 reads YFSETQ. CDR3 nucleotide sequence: TGCGCCAGCAGCTTAACTAGCGGAGAGGGCTCCTACAATGAGCAGTTCTTC. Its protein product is CASSLTSGEGSYNEQFF.

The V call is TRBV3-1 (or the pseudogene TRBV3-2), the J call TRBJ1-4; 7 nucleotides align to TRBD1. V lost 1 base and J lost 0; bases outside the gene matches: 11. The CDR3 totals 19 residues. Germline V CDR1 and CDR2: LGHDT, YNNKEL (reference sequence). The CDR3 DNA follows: TGTGCCAGCAGCCAAGCTAAAGGAGGGGGCCGGACAACTAATGAAAAACTGTTTTTT. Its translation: CASSQAKGGGRTTNEKLFF.

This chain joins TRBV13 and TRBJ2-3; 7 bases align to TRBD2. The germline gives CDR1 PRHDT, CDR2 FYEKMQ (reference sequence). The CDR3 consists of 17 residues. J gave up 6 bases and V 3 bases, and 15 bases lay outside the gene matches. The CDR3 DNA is TGTGCCAGCAGCTTTTTAAGTGGGGGGGTCCATGGGGATACGCAGTATTTT. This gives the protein CASSFLSGGVHGDTQYF.

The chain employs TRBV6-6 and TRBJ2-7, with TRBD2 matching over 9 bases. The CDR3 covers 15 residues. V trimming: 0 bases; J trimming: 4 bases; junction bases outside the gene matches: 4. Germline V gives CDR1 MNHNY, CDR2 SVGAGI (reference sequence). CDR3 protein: CASSYSSSGVYEQYF. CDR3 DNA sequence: TGTGCCAGCAGTTACTCCTCTAGCGGGGTGTACGAGCAGTACTTC.

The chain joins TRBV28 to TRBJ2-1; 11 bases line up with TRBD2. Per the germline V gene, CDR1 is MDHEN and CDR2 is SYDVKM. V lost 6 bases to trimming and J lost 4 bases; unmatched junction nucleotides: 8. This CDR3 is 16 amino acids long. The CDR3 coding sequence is TGTGCCAGCAGCTCCCATAGCGGGGGGGGGTACAATGAGCAGTTCTTC. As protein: CASSSHSGGGYNEQFF.

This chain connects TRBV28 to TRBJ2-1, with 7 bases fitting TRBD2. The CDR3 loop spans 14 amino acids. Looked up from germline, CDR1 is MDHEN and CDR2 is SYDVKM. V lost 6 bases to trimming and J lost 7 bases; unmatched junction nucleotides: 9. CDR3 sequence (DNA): TGTGCCAGCAGGGGCGGGAGTTTGCGGAATGAGCAGTTCTTC. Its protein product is CASRGGSLRNEQFF.

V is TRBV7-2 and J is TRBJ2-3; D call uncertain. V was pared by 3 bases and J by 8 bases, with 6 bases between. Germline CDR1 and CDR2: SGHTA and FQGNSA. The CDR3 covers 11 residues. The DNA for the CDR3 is TGTGCCAGCAGCTTGAGTATTACGCAGTATTTT. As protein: CASSLSITQYF. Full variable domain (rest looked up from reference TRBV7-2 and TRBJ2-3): GAGVSQSPSNKVTEKGKDVELRCDPISGHTALYWYRQSLGQGLEFLIYFQGNSAPDKSGLPSDRFSAERTGGSVSTLTIQRTQQEDSAVYLCASSLSITQYFGPGTRLTVL.

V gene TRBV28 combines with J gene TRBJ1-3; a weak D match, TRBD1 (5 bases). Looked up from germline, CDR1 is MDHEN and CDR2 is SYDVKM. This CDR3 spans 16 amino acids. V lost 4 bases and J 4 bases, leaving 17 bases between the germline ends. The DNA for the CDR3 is TGTGCCAGCAGTTCCCCCCCAGGGTCTGGAGGAAACACCATATATTTT. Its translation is CASSSPPGSGGNTIYF.

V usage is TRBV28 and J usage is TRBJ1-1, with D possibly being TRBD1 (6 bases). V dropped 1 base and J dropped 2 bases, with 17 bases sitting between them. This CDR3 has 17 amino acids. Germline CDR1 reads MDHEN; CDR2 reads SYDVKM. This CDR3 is CASSLSWAGAINTEAFF. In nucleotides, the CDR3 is TGTGCCAGCAGTTTATCCTGGGCGGGGGCAATCAACACTGAAGCTTTCTTT. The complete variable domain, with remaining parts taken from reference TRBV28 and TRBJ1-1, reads DVKVTQSSRYLVKRTGEKVFLECVQDMDHENMFWYRQDPGLGLRLIYFSYDVKMKEKGDIPEGYSVSREKKERFSLILESASTNQTSMYLCASSLSWAGAINTEAFFGQGTRLTVV.

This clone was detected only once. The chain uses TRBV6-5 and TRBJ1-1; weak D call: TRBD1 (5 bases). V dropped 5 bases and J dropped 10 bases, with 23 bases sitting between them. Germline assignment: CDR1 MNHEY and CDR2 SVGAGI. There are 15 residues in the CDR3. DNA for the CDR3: TGTGCCAGCAGTATAGTCGGGGCAGGGAGGACCGGAGCTTTCTTT. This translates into CASSIVGAGRTGAFF.

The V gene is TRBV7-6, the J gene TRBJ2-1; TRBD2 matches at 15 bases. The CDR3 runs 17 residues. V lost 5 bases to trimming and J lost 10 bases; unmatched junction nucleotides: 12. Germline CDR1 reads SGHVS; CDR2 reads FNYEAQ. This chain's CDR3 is CASSPGLAGGPFQEQFF. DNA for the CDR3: TGTGCCAGCAGCCCCGGACTAGCGGGGGGGCCGTTTCAGGAGCAGTTCTTC.

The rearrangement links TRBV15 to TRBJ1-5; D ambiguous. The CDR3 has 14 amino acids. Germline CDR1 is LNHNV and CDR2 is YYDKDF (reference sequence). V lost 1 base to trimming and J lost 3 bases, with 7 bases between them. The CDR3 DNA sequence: TGTGCCACCAGCAGAGCCAGTAACAATCAGCCCCAGCATTTT. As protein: CATSRASNNQPQHF.

CDR3 sequence (DNA): TGTGCCAGCAGCCTAACCCCAGGGAGGGCTAACTATGGCTACACCTTC. Encoded protein: CASSLTPGRANYGYTF. V gene TRBV7-9 combines with J gene TRBJ1-2; a weak D match, TRBD1 (5 bases). The germline V gene has CDR1 SEHNR and CDR2 FQNEAQ (reference sequence). Trimming shortened V by 5 bases and J by 0 bases, and 16 bases separated the two germline ends. The CDR3 runs 16 residues.

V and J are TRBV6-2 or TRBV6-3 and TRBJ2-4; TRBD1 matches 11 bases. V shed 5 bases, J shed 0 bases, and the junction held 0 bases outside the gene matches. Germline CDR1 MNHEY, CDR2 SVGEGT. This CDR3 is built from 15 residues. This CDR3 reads CASSGTGGAKNIQYF. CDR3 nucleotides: TGTGCCAGCAGTGGGACAGGGGGAGCCAAAAACATTCAGTACTTC.

CDR3: CASWDRVNYGYTF. CDR3 DNA: TGTGCCAGCTGGGACAGAGTTAACTATGGCTACACCTTC. This chain links TRBV28 with TRBJ1-2; 7 nucleotides match TRBD1. V lost 8 bases, J lost 1 base, and 4 bases stayed unmatched. The CDR3 sequence is 13 residues long. Germline V gene data show CDR1 as MDHEN and CDR2 as SYDVKM.